The 19 T cell receptor beta chains listed next were all sequenced from one sample in a study of cytomegalovirus exposure and HLA in healthy donors. With 60 Vbeta and 13 Jbeta primers, the PCR was carried out. Some clones are missing from TCRdb's copy, which holds only in-frame ones; the method was immunoSEQ multiplex PCR. This sample's table reports fewer than 200,000 clones. Specimen: PBMCs. Receptor source: a woman aged 55-70 years in good health and CMV-seronegative.

The rearrangement uses TRBV19 and TRBJ1-1; weak D call: TRBD1 (5 bases). CDR1 and CDR2 (germline): LNHDA, SQIVND (reference sequence). CDR3 length: 13 amino acids. V was clipped by 7 bases and J by 4 bases, with 13 bases between them. CDR3 protein: CASIGPGGTEAFF. The CDR3 coding sequence is TGTGCCAGTATCGGTCCGGGGGGCACTGAAGCTTTCTTT.

V gene TRBV4-2 combines with J gene TRBJ2-3; D might be TRBD1 (5 bases). The CDR3 sequence is 15 residues long. The germline V gene encodes CDR1 LGHNA and CDR2 YNFKEQ. Trimming stripped 4 bases from V and 5 bases from J, with 16 bases between. CDR3 in DNA: TGTGCCAGCAGCCCGCTGGGCTCCAGGGAAGATACGCAGTATTTT. This codes for CASSPLGSREDTQYF.

The rearrangement joins TRBV19 to TRBJ2-7; D is unclear. V was trimmed by 5 bases and J by 5 bases, leaving 7 bases between them. The germline CDR1 and CDR2 sequences are LNHDA and SQIVND (reference sequence). This CDR3 has 11 amino acids. CDR3: CASSEEDEQYF. CDR3 DNA sequence: TGTGCCAGTAGTGAAGAGGACGAGCAGTACTTC.

The chain links TRBV2 to TRBJ2-7; TRBD2 is a possible D gene (6 bases). Trimming pared 4 bases from V and 7 bases from J, leaving 8 bases between. The CDR3 covers 11 residues. Germline CDR1 and CDR2: SNHLY and FYNNEI. The DNA of the CDR3 is TGTGCCAGCAGTGGGGGGGTAGAGCAGTACTTC. This gives the protein CASSGGVEQYF.

Here the CDR3 reads CASSLEGVEQYF. The CDR3 nucleotides are TGTGCCAGCAGCTTAGAAGGGGTCGAGCAGTACTTC. This chain links TRBV7-8 with TRBJ2-7, with D possibly being TRBD1 (5 bases). The CDR3 consists of 12 residues. The germline V gene has CDR1 SGHVS and CDR2 FQNEAQ. V shed 1 base and J shed 6 bases, with 7 bases lying between them.

In regard to this clone: The same CDR3 also results from other DNA sequences found in this sample. The chain uses TRBV5-1 and TRBJ1-5, with a weak D call TRBD1 (6 bases). This CDR3 contains 14 residues. V gave up 0 bases and J gave up 4 bases, with 8 bases separating them. In germline, CDR1 is SGHRS, CDR2 YFSETQ. In DNA form, the CDR3 reads TGCGCCAGCAGCTTGGAAGGGGGAAATCAGCCCCAGCATTTT. Protein product: CASSLEGGNQPQHF.

The chain carries TRBV18 and TRBJ2-7; tentatively, D is TRBD2 (6 bases). V lost 2 bases and J 3 bases, leaving 8 bases between the germline ends. This CDR3 contains 13 residues. The germline V gene encodes CDR1 KGHSH and CDR2 LQKENI. CDR3 in amino acids: CASSPAGSYEQYF. The DNA of the CDR3 is TGTGCCAGCTCACCAGCCGGGAGCTACGAGCAGTACTTC.

The rearrangement joins TRBV2 to TRBJ2-3, with 10 bases identical to TRBD2. The germline gives CDR1 SNHLY, CDR2 FYNNEI. This CDR3 has 15 residues. The junction had 11 bases not matched to a gene; V was cut back by 8 bases and J by 6 bases. The CDR3 DNA sequence: TGTGCCAGCTCTGAGAGTGGTAGCGGGAGGGATACGCAGTATTTT. Translating gives CASSESGSGRDTQYF.

The chain couples TRBV27 to TRBJ2-1, with 8 nucleotides matching TRBD2. The CDR3 loop spans 16 amino acids. The V gene end was trimmed by 2 bases and the J gene end by 6 bases; junction bases not matched to a gene: 9. The germline V gene encodes CDR1 MNHEY and CDR2 SMNVEV (reference sequence). The CDR3 loop is CASSLGRGGRVNEQFF. The CDR3 coding sequence is TGTGCCAGCAGTTTAGGACGGGGGGGGCGGGTCAATGAGCAGTTCTTC.

The chain has TRBV6-5 and TRBJ2-3; tentatively, D is TRBD2 (5 bases). The V end was cut by 0 bases, the J end by 4 bases, with 14 bases between. The germline CDR1 and CDR2 sequences are MNHEY and SVGAGI. This CDR3 comprises 16 residues. The CDR3 DNA follows: TGTGCCAGCAGTTACTCCTGGGCCCCCGGGGCAGATACGCAGTATTTT. It codes for CASSYSWAPGADTQYF.

The gene calls are TRBV6-1 and TRBJ2-2; maybe TRBD1 (6 bases). V was pared by 5 bases and J by 6 bases, with 13 bases between. Germline values: CDR1 MNHNS, CDR2 SASEGT. The CDR3 is 14 residues long. The chain's CDR3 is CASSLQGTAGELFF. The CDR3, as DNA: TGTGCCAGCAGTCTACAGGGTACCGCCGGGGAGCTGTTTTTT.

The chain has TRBV29-1 and TRBJ1-1; D not certain. Germline CDR1 and CDR2: SQVTM and ANQGSEA. The CDR3 consists of 13 residues. The V gene lost 4 bases and the J gene lost 0 bases, with 9 bases spanning the gap. CDR3 DNA sequence: TGCAGCGTTGTTTTAGCGCTGAACACTGAAGCTTTCTTT. Protein product: CSVVLALNTEAFF. Full variable domain (missing parts from reference TRBV29-1 and TRBJ1-1): SAVISQKPSRDICQRGTSLTIQCQVDSQVTMMFWYRQQPGQSLTLIATANQGSEATYESGFVIDKFPISRPNLTFSTLTVSNMSPEDSSIYLCSVVLALNTEAFFGQGTRLTVV.

Here the CDR3 reads CASSLGVSGNTIYF. Written as DNA, the CDR3 is TGTGCCAGCAGCTTAGGAGTCTCTGGAAACACCATATATTTT. The gene calls are TRBV7-9 and TRBJ1-3; D unresolved. Trimming shortened V by 1 base and J by 0 bases, and 4 bases separated the two germline ends. The CDR3 loop spans 14 amino acids. CDR1 and CDR2 (germline): SEHNR, FQNEAQ (reference sequence).

The CDR3 nucleotides are TGCGCCAGCAGCCAAGCCTGGCCGGGACTAGCGGGAGAATCCTACGAGCAGTACTTC. Its translation: CASSQAWPGLAGESYEQYF. This chain joins TRBV4-1 and TRBJ2-7, with 14 bases aligning to TRBD2. CDR3 length: 19 residues. In germline, CDR1 is MGHRA, CDR2 YSYEKL. The V and J ends lost 1 base and 1 base, in that order; junction bases with no gene match: 9.

The chain carries TRBV7-2 and TRBJ1-2, with TRBD1 matching 8 bases. Germline CDR1 reads SGHTA; CDR2 reads FQGNSA. The junction had 3 bases not matched to a gene; V was cut back by 3 bases and J by 0 bases. CDR3 length: 15 residues. Written as DNA, the CDR3 is TGTGCCAGCAGCTTCGCGACAGGGGCTAACTATGGCTACACCTTC. This translates into CASSFATGANYGYTF.

V usage is TRBV25-1 and J usage is TRBJ1-5; weak D call: TRBD1 (6 bases). The V gene lost 0 bases and the J gene lost 8 bases, with 11 bases spanning the gap. In germline, CDR1 is MGHDK, CDR2 SYGVNS. The CDR3 loop spans 14 amino acids. CDR3 in amino acids: CASSEYLGAEPQHF. The CDR3 DNA follows: TGTGCCAGCAGTGAATATCTGGGGGCGGAGCCCCAGCATTTT.

This sequence joins TRBV19 and TRBJ1-2; TRBD1 is a possible D gene (6 bases). Germline lookup yields CDR1 LNHDA and CDR2 SQIVND (reference sequence). The CDR3 sequence is 14 residues long. V was shortened by 6 bases and J by 5 bases, with 16 bases between the two germline ends. CDR3 nucleotide sequence: TGTGCCAGTAGAACCACAGGGTCCCTATATGGCTACACCTTC. It codes for CASRTTGSLYGYTF.

The chain is built from TRBV5-1 and TRBJ2-4; 9 nucleotides line up with TRBD1. Germline V gene sequence: CDR1 SGHRS, CDR2 YFSETQ. Trimming took 4 bases from V and 5 from J; bases not matched to a gene: 4. The CDR3 contains 14 residues. CDR3 in amino acids: CASSARTGENIQYF. The CDR3 DNA is TGCGCCAGCAGCGCCCGGACAGGGGAAAACATTCAGTACTTC.

The gene calls are TRBV19 and TRBJ1-5; 9 bases are a match to TRBD1. Losses at the gene ends were 7 bases for V and 4 bases for J; bases not matched to a gene: 2. There are 13 residues in the CDR3. Germline V gene data show CDR1 as LNHDA and CDR2 as SQIVND (reference sequence). The CDR3 nucleotides are TGTGCCAGTAAGGACAGGGGAAATCAGCCCCAGCATTTT. The encoded protein is CASKDRGNQPQHF.